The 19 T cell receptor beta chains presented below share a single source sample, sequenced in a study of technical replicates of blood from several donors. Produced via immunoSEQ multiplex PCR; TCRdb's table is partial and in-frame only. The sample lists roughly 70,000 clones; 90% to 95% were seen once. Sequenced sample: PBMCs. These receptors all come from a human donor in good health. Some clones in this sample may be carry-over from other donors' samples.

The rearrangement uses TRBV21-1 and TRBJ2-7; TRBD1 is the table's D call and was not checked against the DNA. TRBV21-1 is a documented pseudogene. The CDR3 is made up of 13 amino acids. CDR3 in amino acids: CASKTGHLYEQYF. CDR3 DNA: TGTGCCAGCAAGACAGGCCATCTTTACGAGCAGTACTTC.

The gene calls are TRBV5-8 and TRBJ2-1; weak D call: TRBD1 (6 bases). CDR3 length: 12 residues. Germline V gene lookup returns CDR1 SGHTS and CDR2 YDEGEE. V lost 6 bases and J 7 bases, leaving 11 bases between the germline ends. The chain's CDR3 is CASNPQGNEQFF. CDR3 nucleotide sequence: TGTGCCAGCAACCCCCAGGGGAATGAGCAGTTCTTC.

The CDR3 coding sequence is TGTGCCGGGAGACTAGCGGGAGGAGGTGAGCAGTTCTTC. Translated, it gives CAGRLAGGGEQFF. This rearrangement joins TRBV6-1 to TRBJ2-1; 13 positions agree with TRBD2. CDR3 length: 13 amino acids. The V and J ends lost 11 bases and 9 bases, in that order; junction bases with no gene match: 7. The V gene's germline CDR1 is MNHNS and CDR2 SASEGT.

The CDR3 is CASSQQGLSGNTIYF. As DNA, the CDR3 is TGCGCCAGCAGCCAGCAGGGCCTCTCTGGAAACACCATATATTTT. V usage is TRBV4-3 and J usage is TRBJ1-3, with D tentatively TRBD1 (5 bases). V was clipped by 3 bases and J by 0 bases, with 9 bases between them. This CDR3 is built from 15 residues. Looked up from germline, CDR1 is LGHNA and CDR2 is YSLEER.

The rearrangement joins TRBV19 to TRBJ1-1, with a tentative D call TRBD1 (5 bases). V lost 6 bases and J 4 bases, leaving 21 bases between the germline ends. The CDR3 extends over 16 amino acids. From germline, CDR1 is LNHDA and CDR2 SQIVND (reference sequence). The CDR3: CASRTRGYGVATEAFF. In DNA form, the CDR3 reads TGTGCCAGTAGGACAAGGGGCTATGGGGTGGCCACTGAAGCTTTCTTT.

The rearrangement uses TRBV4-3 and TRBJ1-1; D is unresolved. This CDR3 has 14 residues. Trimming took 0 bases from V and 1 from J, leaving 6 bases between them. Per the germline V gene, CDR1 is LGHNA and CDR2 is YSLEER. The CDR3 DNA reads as TGCGCCAGCAGCCAAGAAATCTGGAACACTGAAGCTTTCTTT. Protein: CASSQEIWNTEAFF.

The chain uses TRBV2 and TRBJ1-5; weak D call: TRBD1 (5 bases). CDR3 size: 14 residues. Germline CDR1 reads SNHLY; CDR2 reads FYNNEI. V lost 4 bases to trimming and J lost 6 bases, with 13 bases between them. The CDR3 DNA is TGTGCCAGCAGTGGGCAGGGCCAAACTCAGCCCCAGCATTTT. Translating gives CASSGQGQTQPQHF.

The CDR3 DNA reads TGTGCCAGCACCGGGACAGCATACACTAACTATGGCTACACCTTC. Amino acid sequence: CASTGTAYTNYGYTF. The V and J genes are TRBV5-4 and TRBJ1-2, with 7 bases lining up with TRBD1. The CDR3 is 15 residues long. CDR1 is SGHNT and CDR2 is YYREEE in the germline V gene (reference sequence). J was trimmed by 0 bases and V by 6 bases; bases with no gene match: 8.

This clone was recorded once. Written as DNA, the CDR3 is TGTGCCAGCAGACTGGACACTAATTCACCCCTCCACTTT. It encodes CASRLDTNSPLHF. This sequence joins TRBV5-4 and TRBJ1-6; the D gene is possibly TRBD1 (5 bases). The CDR3 length is 13 residues. Germline V gene lookup returns CDR1 SGHNT and CDR2 YYREEE (reference sequence). With 5 bases removed from V and 6 bases from J, the gap between germline ends came to 9 bases.

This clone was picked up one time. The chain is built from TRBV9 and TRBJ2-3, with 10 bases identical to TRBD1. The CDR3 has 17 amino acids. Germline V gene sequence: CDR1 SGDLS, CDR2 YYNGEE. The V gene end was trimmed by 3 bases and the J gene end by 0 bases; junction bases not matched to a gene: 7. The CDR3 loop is CASSGPLGQGSTDTQYF. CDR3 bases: TGTGCCAGCAGCGGCCCATTGGGACAGGGGAGCACAGATACGCAGTATTTT.

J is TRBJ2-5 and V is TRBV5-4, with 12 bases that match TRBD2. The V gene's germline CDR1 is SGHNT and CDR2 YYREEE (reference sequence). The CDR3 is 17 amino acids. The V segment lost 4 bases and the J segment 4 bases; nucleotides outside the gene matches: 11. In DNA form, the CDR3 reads TGTGCCAGCAGCCCCAAAGAGACTAGCGGGGGTAGAGAGACCCAGTACTTC. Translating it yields CASSPKETSGGRETQYF.

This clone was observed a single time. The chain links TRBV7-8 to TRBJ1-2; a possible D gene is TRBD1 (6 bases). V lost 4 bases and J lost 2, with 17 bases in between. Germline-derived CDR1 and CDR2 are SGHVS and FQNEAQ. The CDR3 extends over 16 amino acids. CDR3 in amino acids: CASSSRQDRLNYGYTF. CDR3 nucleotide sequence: TGTGCCAGCAGCTCCCGACAGGATCGGCTAAACTATGGCTACACCTTC. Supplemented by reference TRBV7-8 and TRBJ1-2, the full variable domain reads GAGVSQSPRYKVAKRGQDVALRCDPISGHVSLFWYQQALGQGPEFLTYFQNEAQLDKSGLPSDRFFAERPEGSVSTLKIQRTQQEDSAVYLCASSSRQDRLNYGYTFGSGTRLTVV.

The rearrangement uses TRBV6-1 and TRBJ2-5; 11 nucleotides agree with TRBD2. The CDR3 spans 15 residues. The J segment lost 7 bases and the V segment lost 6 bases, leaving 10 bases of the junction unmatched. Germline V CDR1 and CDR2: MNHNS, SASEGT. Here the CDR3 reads CASRVTSGSLRTQYF. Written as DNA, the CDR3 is TGTGCCAGCAGGGTCACTAGCGGGAGTCTGAGGACCCAGTACTTC.

CDR3 sequence (DNA): TGTGCCAGCAGTTACCAGCGGGAAGGCGAGACCCAGTACTTC. It translates to CASSYQREGETQYF. The gene calls are TRBV6-6 and TRBJ2-5; 7 bases match TRBD2. Germline assignment: CDR1 MNHNY and CDR2 SVGAGI (reference sequence). There are 14 residues in the CDR3. Germline trimming cut 2 bases from V and 5 bases from J; bases unmatched to any gene: 5.

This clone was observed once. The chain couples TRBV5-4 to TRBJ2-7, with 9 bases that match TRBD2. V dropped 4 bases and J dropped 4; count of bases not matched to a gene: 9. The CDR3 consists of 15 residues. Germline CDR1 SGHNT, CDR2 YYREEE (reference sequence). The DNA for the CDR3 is TGTGCCAGCAGCCGTACTAGCGGGCAAGGGTACGAGCAGTACTTC. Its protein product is CASSRTSGQGYEQYF.

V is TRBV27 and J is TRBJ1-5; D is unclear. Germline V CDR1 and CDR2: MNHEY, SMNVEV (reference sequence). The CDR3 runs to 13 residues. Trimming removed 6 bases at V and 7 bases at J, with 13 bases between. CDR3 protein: CASSRDPRQPQHF. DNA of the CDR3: TGTGCCAGCAGCCGCGATCCTCGACAGCCCCAGCATTTT.

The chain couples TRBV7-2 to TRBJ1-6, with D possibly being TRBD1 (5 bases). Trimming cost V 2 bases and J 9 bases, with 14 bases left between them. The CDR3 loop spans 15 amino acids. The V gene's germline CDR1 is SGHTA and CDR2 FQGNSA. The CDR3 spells CASSLNQGTGSPLHF. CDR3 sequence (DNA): TGTGCCAGCAGCTTAAATCAGGGCACGGGTTCACCCCTCCACTTT.

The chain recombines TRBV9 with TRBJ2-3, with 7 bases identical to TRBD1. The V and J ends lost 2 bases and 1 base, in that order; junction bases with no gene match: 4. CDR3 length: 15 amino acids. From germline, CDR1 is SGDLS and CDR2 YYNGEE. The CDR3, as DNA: TGTGCCAGCAGCGTGACCGGGACAGGCACAGATACGCAGTATTTT. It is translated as CASSVTGTGTDTQYF.

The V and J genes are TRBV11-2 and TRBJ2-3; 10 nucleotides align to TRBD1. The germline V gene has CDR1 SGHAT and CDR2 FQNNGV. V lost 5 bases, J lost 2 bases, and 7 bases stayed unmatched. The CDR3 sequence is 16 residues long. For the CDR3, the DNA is TGTGCCAGCAGCCCGGGGACAGGGGCGTTCACAGATACGCAGTATTTT. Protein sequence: CASSPGTGAFTDTQYF.